This TCR beta chain came from a study of cytomegalovirus exposure and HLA in healthy donors. Study-wide results and caveats: Sequences of the TCR beta chain were said to predict the HLA-A and HLA-B alleles of most subjects accurately. Reports showed the classifier diagnosing cytomegalovirus status with high specificity and sensitivity. CMV serostatus was the sole immune exposure data available.

The PCR used 60 Vbeta and 13 Jbeta primers. TCRdb's table, derived via immunoSEQ multiplex PCR, lists solely in-frame clones and lacks some. The repertoire holds 150,000 to 200,000 clones, with roughly 60% as singletons. This clone was observed a few times. Its matching antigen is unknown. Germline CDR1 and CDR2: SEHNR and FQNEAQ (reference sequence). The CDR3 runs 15 residues. The ends lost 5 bases at V and 1 base at J; junction bases unmatched: 7. The receptor was isolated from a man aged 35 to 55 in good health and CMV-seronegative. The rearrangement links TRBV7-9 to TRBJ2-5; 7 bases fit TRBD1. The sample comprised PBMCs. The CDR3 nucleotides read TGTGCCAGCAGCCCGGCGGACAGGTTCCAAGAGACCCAGTACTTC. Translation gives CASSPADRFQETQYF.